The entry below gives a single TCR beta chain sequence along with its context. The data derive from a study of blood T cell repertoires in COVID-19. Study context: The origin of the acute and convalescent COVID-19 samples was the United States, Italy and Spain.

TCRdb keeps only in-frame clones here, not all; method: immunoSEQ multiplex PCR. The sample lists roughly 61,000 clones; more than 55% were seen once. The receptor comes from a woman between 55 and 75 years old who had been exposed to COVID-19. The sequencing sample was made of PBMCs or T cells enriched from blood (not recorded which).

The CDR3 coding sequence is TGTGCCAGCAGCCGCGGGGGCAATCAGCCCCAGCATTTT. The encoded protein is CASSRGGNQPQHF. The chain has TRBV6-5 and TRBJ1-5; D gene unclear. CDR3 size: 13 residues. Deletions cut 6 bases from V and 2 bases from J, with 8 bases between. Germline V CDR1 and CDR2: MNHEY, SVGAGI.